The rows below give T cell receptor beta chains drawn from one sample of a study of T cells in Graves' hyperthyroidism and ophthalmopathy. From the multiplex PCR reads, TCRdb called clonotypes with MiXCR, one entry per CDR3 protein. The table lists 330,000 or so distinct CDR3 sequences, 15% to 20% of them singletons. Sequenced material: blood. These receptors were obtained from a woman in her forties with Graves' ophthalmopathy. The CDR3 runs from the conserved cysteine through the conserved F or W. The D gene is left open where the match is weak. The size of a clone is reported for some rows only, either as once, few or many, or as a class for expanded clones.

TRBD1	NA	TRBV6-1	TRBJ2-5	TGTGCCAGCAGAATGACCGGGACAGGGTACGAGACCCAGTACTTC	CASRMTGTGYETQYF
TRBD1	many	TRBV28	TRBJ1-1	TGTGCCAGCAGTCGGACAGGGGGAAGGGGGGTCACTGAAGCTTTCTTT	CASSRTGGRGVTEAFF
TRBD1	NA	TRBV12-3/TRBV12-4	TRBJ2-5	TGTGCCAGCAGTCCCGGACAGGGAAAGACCCAGTACTTC	CASSPGQGKTQYF
TRBD2	many	TRBV4-1	TRBJ2-2	TGCGCCAGCAGCCAAGACGAGGCCGGCGGGAGGCTGACCGGGGAGCTGTTTTTT	CASSQDEAGGRLTGELFF
NA	many	TRBV4-1	TRBJ2-7	TGCGCCAGCAGCCCAGCCGACTATACCTACGAGCAGTACTTC	CASSPADYTYEQYF
TRBD2	many	TRBV19	TRBJ2-1	TGTGCCACCTCGACTAGCGCGAACCTCAATGAGCAGTTCTTC	CATSTSANLNEQFF
NA	many	TRBV24-1	TRBJ2-2	TGTGCCACCAGTTTCAGGGACACCGGGGAGCTATTTTTT	CATSFRDTGELFF
TRBD2	many	TRBV20-1	TRBJ2-4	TGCAGTGGGCAGGGAGGGCGGGCCAAAAACATTCAGTACTTC	CSGQGGRAKNIQYF
NA	many	TRBV6-2/TRBV6-3	TRBJ2-2	TGTGCCAGCAGTTGGGGGAACGGGGAGCTGTTTTTT	CASSWGNGELFF
NA	many	TRBV5-6	TRBJ2-2	TGTGCCAGCAGCTTGGTTTTATACGGGGAGCTGTTTTTT	CASSLVLYGELFF
TRBD2	many	TRBV6-2/TRBV6-3	TRBJ2-7	TGTGCCAGCAGCCGGGGACTAGGTGTGGAGCAGTACTTC	CASSRGLGVEQYF
NA	many	TRBV28	TRBJ1-5	TGTGCCAGCAGTCATCTTAGCAATCAGCCCCAGCATTTT	CASSHLSNQPQHF
TRBD1	NA	TRBV6-1	TRBJ1-1	TGTGCCAGCAGCTTCGGACAGGGGATCCCTGAAGCTTTCTTT	CASSFGQGIPEAFF
NA	NA	TRBV24-1	TRBJ2-5	TGTGCCACCACCGAGTCCAGCCCCATGTTTCTGCCAGAGACCCAGTACTTC	CATTESSPMFLPETQYF
NA	many	TRBV12-3/TRBV12-4	TRBJ1-5	TGTGCCAGCAGTCCAAACCTCTTTCTGCCCCAGCATTTT	CASSPNLFLPQHF
TRBD1	many	TRBV7-9	TRBJ1-1	TGTGCCAGCAGCTTAAGGGACAGGGGTAACACTGAAGCTTTCTTT	CASSLRDRGNTEAFF
NA	many	TRBV10-3	TRBJ1-1	TGTGCCAGCAGTGAGTCTCAGGGGCGGTTTTCCACTGAAGCTTTCTTT	CASSESQGRFSTEAFF
TRBD1	NA	TRBV20-1	TRBJ2-5	TGCAGTGCTAGAGATCAAGGGACAGCAAAAGAGACCCAGTACTTC	CSARDQGTAKETQYF
NA	many	TRBV3-1	TRBJ2-7	TGTGCCAGCAGCCAAGAGCCTTACTCCTACGAGCAGTACTTC	CASSQEPYSYEQYF
TRBD1	many	TRBV6-2/TRBV6-3	TRBJ1-5	TGTGCCAGCAGTAAAGGGGACAGGGGGGATCAGCCCCAGCATTTT	CASSKGDRGDQPQHF
NA	many	TRBV6-1	TRBJ1-1	TGTGCCAGCAGAGAACAGGGTTGGACTGAAGCTTTCTTT	CASREQGWTEAFF
NA	NA	TRBV30	TRBJ1-1	TGTGCCTGGAGTTTAGAACGGGGGACTGAAGCTTTCTTT	CAWSLERGTEAFF
TRBD1	few	TRBV28	TRBJ1-2	TGTGCCACCCCGGGGCAGGGGGCGAGGGGCTACACCTTC	CATPGQGARGYTF
TRBD1	many	TRBV28	TRBJ1-1	TGTGCCAGCAGGGCCTCGGGACAGGGCCCTGAAGCTTTCTTT	CASRASGQGPEAFF
NA	many	TRBV18	TRBJ1-2	TGTGCCAGCTCACCTACCAGACAGCTGTTGGATGGCTACACCTTC	CASSPTRQLLDGYTF
NA	NA	TRBV6-1	TRBJ1-5	TGTGCCAGCAGTGAACTTCCGGGCTGGGACAATCAGCCCCAGCATTTT	CASSELPGWDNQPQHF
TRBD1	many	TRBV5-1	TRBJ2-2	TGCGCCAGCTCAGACAGGGGGCTGATTAACACCGGGGAGCTGTTTTTT	CASSDRGLINTGELFF
TRBD1	many	TRBV5-1	TRBJ2-7	TGCGCCAGCAGCAGGACAGGGGTAAGCTCCTACGAGCAGTACTTC	CASSRTGVSSYEQYF
TRBD2	NA	TRBV6-1	TRBJ2-7	TGTGCCAGCAGAGATTACGGCACTAGCGGGAGCTACGAGCAGTACTTC	CASRDYGTSGSYEQYF
NA	many	TRBV4-3	TRBJ1-2	TGCGCCAGCAGCCATACCGGGACAACCGGGAATGGCTACACCTTC	CASSHTGTTGNGYTF
NA	many	TRBV11-2	TRBJ2-7	TGTGCCAGCATCGAAGGGGGAGGGCCACGAGAGCAGTACTTC	CASIEGGGPREQYF